Shown below are 6 T cell receptor beta chains from a single sample sequenced in a study of blood T cells in healthy people across ages. The authors ran a second PCR of roughly 6 to 12 cycles using a sample-barcoded 5' primer and a J-beta primer mix. MiXCR, run by TCRdb on the 5' RACE reads, gives a single entry per CDR3 protein. The sample contains roughly 730,000 distinct CDR3 sequences, around 50% of which appear only once. Sequences were obtained from blood. The receptors were gathered from a man between 35 and 55 years old in good health.

The chain has TRBV9 and TRBJ2-7, with 7 bases aligning to TRBD2. V lost 5 bases to trimming and J lost 2 bases; unmatched junction nucleotides: 7. The CDR3 is 14 residues long. From germline, CDR1 is SGDLS and CDR2 YYNGEE. The CDR3 loop reads CASSSREPPYEQYF. The CDR3 DNA is TGTGCCAGCAGTTCGCGGGAGCCCCCCTACGAGCAGTACTTC.

The chain joins TRBV20-1 to TRBJ2-3, with 9 bases that match TRBD1. The length of the CDR3 is 15 residues. Germline values: CDR1 DFQATT, CDR2 SNEGSKA (reference sequence). Losses at the gene ends were 2 bases for V and 2 bases for J; bases not matched to a gene: 5. CDR3 bases: TGCAGTGCTAGAAAACAGGGGGCGCCCACAGATACGCAGTATTTT. Encoded protein: CSARKQGAPTDTQYF.

CDR3 residues: CASSQDLGSGYTF. As DNA, the CDR3 is TGTGCCAGCAGCCAAGACTTGGGGAGTGGCTACACCTTC. This chain joins TRBV14 and TRBJ1-2; no clear D. V dropped 0 bases and J dropped 7 bases, with 9 bases sitting between them. Per the germline V gene, CDR1 is SGHDN and CDR2 is FVKESK. There are 13 residues in the CDR3.

This clonotype showed up many times. The rearrangement joins TRBV6-5 to TRBJ2-3, with D hard to call. Germline V lookup: CDR1 MNHEY, CDR2 SVGAGI. The CDR3 covers 14 residues. Trimming pared 6 bases from V and 0 bases from J, leaving 10 bases between. In DNA, the CDR3 is TGTGCCAGCAGCTACGGAGAGAGCACAGATACGCAGTATTTT. It translates to CASSYGESTDTQYF.

The chain is built from TRBV12-3 or TRBV12-4 and TRBJ2-5; D gene unclear. V shed 6 bases and J shed 0 bases, with 8 bases lying between them. The CDR3 sequence is 13 residues long. CDR3 in DNA: TGTGCCAGCAGCCTACCTAACCAAGAGACCCAGTACTTC. Its protein is CASSLPNQETQYF.

The gene calls are TRBV5-1 and TRBJ2-1, with 8 bases aligning to TRBD2. Per the germline V gene, CDR1 is SGHRS and CDR2 is YFSETQ. The ends lost 0 bases at V and 6 bases at J; junction bases unmatched: 5. The CDR3 consists of 15 residues. CDR3 residues: CASSLAGTSFNEQFF. The CDR3, as DNA: TGCGCCAGCAGCTTGGCCGGGACTAGTTTCAATGAGCAGTTCTTC.